This T cell receptor beta chain was sequenced in a study of T cell responses to AZD1222 COVID-19 vaccine. About the research overall: Researchers grouped second doses given at about 4 or about 12 weeks into one pool.

Repertoires were generated with immunoSEQ multiplex PCR, while TCRdb's copy carries only in-frame clones and drops some. The table records about 120,000 clones, roughly 91% of them present only once. This clone came up once. Between the trimmed V and J ends, which lost 2 bases and 3 bases, there was a span of 9 bases. The CDR3 loop spans 14 amino acids. Looked up from germline, CDR1 is SGHNT and CDR2 is YYREEE (reference sequence). The origin of this receptor is an adult in good health. The chain carries TRBV5-4 and TRBJ1-3; a possible D gene is TRBD1 (5 bases). Sequences were derived from peripheral blood, sampled on day 0 of AZD1222 vaccination. Here the CDR3 reads CASSFKGYGNTIYF. In DNA form, the CDR3 reads TGTGCCAGCAGCTTTAAGGGGTATGGAAACACCATATATTTT. The variable domain in full, with the rest retrieved from reference TRBV5-4 and TRBJ1-3, is ETGVTQSPTHLIKTRGQQVTLRCSSQSGHNTVSWYQQALGQGPQFIFQYYREEENGRGNFPPRFSGLQFPNYSSELNVNALELDDSALYLCASSFKGYGNTIYFGEGSWLTVV.